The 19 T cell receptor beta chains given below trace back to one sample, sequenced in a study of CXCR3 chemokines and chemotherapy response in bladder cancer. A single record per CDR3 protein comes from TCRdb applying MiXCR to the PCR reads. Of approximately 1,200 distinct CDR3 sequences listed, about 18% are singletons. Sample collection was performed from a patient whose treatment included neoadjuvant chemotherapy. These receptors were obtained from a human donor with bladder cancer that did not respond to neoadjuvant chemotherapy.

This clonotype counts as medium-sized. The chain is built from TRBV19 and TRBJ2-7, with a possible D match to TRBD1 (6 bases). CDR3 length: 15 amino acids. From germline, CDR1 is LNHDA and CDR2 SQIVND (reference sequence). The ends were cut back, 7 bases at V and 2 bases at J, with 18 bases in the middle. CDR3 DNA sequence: TGTGCCAGTACCCAGAACAGGGCACGGGCCTACGAGCAGTACTTC. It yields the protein CASTQNRARAYEQYF.

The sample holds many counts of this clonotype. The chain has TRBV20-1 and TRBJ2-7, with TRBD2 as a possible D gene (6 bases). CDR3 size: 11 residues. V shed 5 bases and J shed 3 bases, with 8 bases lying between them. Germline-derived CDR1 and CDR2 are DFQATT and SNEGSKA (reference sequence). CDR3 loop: CSAQEGYEQYF. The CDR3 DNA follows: TGCAGTGCTCAGGAGGGCTACGAGCAGTACTTC.

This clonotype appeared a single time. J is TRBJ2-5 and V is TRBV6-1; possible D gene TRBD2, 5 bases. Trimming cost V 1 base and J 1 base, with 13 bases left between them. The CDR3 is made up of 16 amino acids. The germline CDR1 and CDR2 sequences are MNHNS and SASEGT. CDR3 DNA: TGTGCCAGCAGTGAAGAAGAGGGCCAGCCCCAAGAGACCCAGTACTTC. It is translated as CASSEEEGQPQETQYF.

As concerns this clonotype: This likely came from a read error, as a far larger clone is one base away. Here the CDR3 reads CASSIWAAETQFF. The CDR3 DNA reads as TGTGCCAGTAGTATCTGGGCAGCGGAGACCCAGTTCTTC. The chain joins TRBV19 to TRBJ2-1; the D gene is possibly TRBD2 (5 bases). The germline CDR1 and CDR2 sequences are LNHDA and SQIVND (reference sequence). V was shortened by 3 bases and J by 13 bases, with 16 bases between the two germline ends. The CDR3 is 13 residues long.

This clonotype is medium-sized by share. Here the CDR3 reads CASSLVEGPASPLHF. The CDR3 nucleotides read TGTGCCAGCAGTTTGGTCGAGGGTCCTGCTTCACCCCTCCACTTT. The chain combines TRBV27 with TRBJ1-6; D gene unclear. This CDR3 is built from 15 residues. Trimming took 3 bases from V and 9 from J, leaving 15 bases between them. In germline, CDR1 is MNHEY, CDR2 SMNVEV (reference sequence).

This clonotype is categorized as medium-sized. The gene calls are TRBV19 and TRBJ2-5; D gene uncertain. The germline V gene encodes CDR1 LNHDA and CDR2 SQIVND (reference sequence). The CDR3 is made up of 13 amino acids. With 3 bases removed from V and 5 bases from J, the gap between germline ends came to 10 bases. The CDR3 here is CASSIWAAETQYF. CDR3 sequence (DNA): TGTGCCAGTAGTATCTGGGCAGCGGAGACCCAGTACTTC.

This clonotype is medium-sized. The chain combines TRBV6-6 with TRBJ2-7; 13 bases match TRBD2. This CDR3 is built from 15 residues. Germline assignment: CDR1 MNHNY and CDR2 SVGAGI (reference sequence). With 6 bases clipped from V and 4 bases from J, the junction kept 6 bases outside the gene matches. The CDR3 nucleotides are TGTGCCAGCAGCCGATGGACTAGCGGGAGTTACGAGCAGTACTTC. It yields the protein CASSRWTSGSYEQYF.

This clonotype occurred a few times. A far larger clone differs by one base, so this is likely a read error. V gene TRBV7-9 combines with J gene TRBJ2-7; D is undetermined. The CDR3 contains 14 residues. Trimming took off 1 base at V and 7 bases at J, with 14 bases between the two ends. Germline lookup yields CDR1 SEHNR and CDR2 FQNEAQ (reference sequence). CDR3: CASSLVSRHNEQYF. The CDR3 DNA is TGTGCCAGCAGCTTAGTCTCTAGGCACAATGAGCAGTACTTC.

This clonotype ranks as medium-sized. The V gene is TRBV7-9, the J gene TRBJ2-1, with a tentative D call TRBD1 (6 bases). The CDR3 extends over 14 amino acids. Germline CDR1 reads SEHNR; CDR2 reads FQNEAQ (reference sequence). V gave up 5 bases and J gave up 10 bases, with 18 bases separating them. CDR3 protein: CASSPGQPETEQFF. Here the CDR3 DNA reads TGTGCCAGCAGCCCCGGACAGCCAGAAACGGAGCAGTTCTTC.

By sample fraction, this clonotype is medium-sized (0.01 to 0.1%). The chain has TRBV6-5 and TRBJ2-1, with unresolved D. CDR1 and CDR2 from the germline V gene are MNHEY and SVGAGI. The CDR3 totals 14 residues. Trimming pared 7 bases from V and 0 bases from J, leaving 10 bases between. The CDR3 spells CASKAPSSYNEQFF. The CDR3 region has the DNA TGTGCCAGCAAAGCTCCAAGCTCCTACAATGAGCAGTTCTTC.

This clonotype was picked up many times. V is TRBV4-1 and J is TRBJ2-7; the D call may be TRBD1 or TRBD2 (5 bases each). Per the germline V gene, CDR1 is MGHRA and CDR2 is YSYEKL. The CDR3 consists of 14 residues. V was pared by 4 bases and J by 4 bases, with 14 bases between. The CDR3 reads CASSPRDDSYEQYF. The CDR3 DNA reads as TGCGCCAGCAGCCCCCGGGACGATTCTTACGAGCAGTACTTC.

The CDR3 DNA reads TGCAGTGCTGGGACCGGGACAGGAGTACTCTATGGCTACACCTTC. Translated: CSAGTGTGVLYGYTF. The chain employs TRBV20-1 and TRBJ1-2; 8 bases align to TRBD1. In germline, CDR1 is DFQATT, CDR2 SNEGSKA (reference sequence). The CDR3 runs 15 residues. With V trimmed by 5 bases and J by 4 bases, 12 bases remained unmatched.

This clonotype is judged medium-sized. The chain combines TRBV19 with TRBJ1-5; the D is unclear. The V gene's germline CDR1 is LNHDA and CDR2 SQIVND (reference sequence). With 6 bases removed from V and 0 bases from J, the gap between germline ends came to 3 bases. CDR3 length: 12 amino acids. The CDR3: CASSYSNQPQHF. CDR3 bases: TGTGCCAGTAGCTATAGCAATCAGCCCCAGCATTTT.

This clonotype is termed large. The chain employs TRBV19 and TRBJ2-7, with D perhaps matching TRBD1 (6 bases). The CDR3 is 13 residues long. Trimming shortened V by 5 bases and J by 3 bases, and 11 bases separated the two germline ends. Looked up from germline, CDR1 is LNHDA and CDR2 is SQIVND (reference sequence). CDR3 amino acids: CASSYSRGYEQYF. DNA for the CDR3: TGTGCCAGTAGTTATTCCAGGGGCTACGAGCAGTACTTC.

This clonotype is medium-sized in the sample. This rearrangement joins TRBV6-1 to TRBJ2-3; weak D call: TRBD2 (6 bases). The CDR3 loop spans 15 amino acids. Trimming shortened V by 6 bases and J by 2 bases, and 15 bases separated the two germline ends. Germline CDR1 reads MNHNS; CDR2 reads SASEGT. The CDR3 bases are TGTGCCAGCAGGGTGGCGGGACGGGTCACAGATACGCAGTATTTT. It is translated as CASRVAGRVTDTQYF.

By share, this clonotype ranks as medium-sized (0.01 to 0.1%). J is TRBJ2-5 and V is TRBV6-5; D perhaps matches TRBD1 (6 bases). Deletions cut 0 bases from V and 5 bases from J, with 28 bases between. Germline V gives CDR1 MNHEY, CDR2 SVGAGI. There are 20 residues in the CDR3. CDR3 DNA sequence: TGTGCCAGCAGTTACTCGAGTGTTCCAGTTCCAGGGGAGCGGCGGGAGACCCAGTACTTC. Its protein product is CASSYSSVPVPGERRETQYF.

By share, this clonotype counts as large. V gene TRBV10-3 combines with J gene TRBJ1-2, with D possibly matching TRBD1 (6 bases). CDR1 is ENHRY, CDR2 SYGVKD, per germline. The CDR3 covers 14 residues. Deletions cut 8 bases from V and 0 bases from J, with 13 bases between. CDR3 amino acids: CAIGATGSNYGYTF. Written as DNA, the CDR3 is TGTGCCATCGGGGCAACAGGGTCTAACTATGGCTACACCTTC.

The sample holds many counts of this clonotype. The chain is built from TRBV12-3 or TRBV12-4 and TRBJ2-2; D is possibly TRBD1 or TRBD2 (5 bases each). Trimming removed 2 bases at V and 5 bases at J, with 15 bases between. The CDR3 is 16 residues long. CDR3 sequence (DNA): TGTGCCAGCAGTTTATTAGTAGGAGAGGGGACCGGGGAGCTGTTTTTT. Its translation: CASSLLVGEGTGELFF.

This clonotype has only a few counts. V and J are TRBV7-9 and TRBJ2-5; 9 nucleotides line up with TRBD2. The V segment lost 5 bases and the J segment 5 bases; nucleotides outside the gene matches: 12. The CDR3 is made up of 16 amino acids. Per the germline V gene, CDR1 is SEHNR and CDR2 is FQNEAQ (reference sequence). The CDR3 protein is CASSHDGREGRETQYF. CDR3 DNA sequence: TGTGCCAGCAGCCACGACGGGCGGGAGGGCCGGGAGACCCAGTACTTC.